The clone carrying this T cell receptor (beta chain) appeared a few times. Its target is unknown. This record comes from a study of cytomegalovirus exposure and HLA in healthy donors. On the study more broadly: Around 180 million T cells yielded 100 million or so unique TCR beta sequences in earlier analysis. Study findings and constraints: V- and J-gene trimming in TCR beta was tied to a missense DCLRE1C variant by an analysis performed later.

The PCR was carried out with 60 Vbeta primers and 13 Jbeta primers. TCRdb's table, derived via immunoSEQ multiplex PCR, lists solely in-frame clones and lacks some. The sample records approximately 220,000 clones, approximately 82% being singletons. V was cut by 11 bases and J by 4 bases, with 17 bases left in between. This CDR3 comprises 13 residues. Germline CDR1 and CDR2: SNHLY and FYNNEI. Specimen: PBMCs. The chain has TRBV2 and TRBJ1-1; possible D gene TRBD1, 6 bases. This receptor was taken from a man younger than 30 in good health and CMV-seronegative. The CDR3 is CADRTDSGTEAFF. As DNA, the CDR3 is TGTGCCGATCGGACAGATTCCGGCACTGAAGCTTTCTTT.